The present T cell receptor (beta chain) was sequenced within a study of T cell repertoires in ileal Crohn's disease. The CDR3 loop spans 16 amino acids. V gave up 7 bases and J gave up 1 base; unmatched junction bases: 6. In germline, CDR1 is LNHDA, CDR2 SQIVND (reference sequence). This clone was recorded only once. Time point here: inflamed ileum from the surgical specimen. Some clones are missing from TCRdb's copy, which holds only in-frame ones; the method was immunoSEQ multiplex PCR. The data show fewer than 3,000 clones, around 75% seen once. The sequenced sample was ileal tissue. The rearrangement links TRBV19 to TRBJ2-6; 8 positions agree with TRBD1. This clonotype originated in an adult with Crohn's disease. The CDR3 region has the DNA TGTGCCAGTATCGAGACAGGGGTTTCTGGGGCCAACGTCCTGACTTTC. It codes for CASIETGVSGANVLTF. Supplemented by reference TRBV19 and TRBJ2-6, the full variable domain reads DGGITQSPKYLFRKEGQNVTLSCEQNLNHDAMYWYRQDPGQGLRLIYYSQIVNDFQKGDIAEGYSVSREKKESFPLTVTSAQKNPTAFYLCASIETGVSGANVLTFGAGSRLTVL.